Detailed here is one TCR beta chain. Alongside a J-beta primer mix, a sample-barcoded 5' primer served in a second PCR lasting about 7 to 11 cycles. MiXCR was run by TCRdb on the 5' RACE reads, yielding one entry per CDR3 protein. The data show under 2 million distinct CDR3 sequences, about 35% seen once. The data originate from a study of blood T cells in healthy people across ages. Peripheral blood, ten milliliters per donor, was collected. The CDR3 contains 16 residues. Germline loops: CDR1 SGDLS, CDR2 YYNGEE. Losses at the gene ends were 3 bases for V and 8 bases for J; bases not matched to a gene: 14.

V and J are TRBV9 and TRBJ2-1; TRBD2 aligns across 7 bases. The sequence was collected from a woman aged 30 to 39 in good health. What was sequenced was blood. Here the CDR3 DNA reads TGTGCCAGCAGCGCCGAGCCGGGAGGTAGAGGGGATGAGCAGTTCTTC. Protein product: CASSAEPGGRGDEQFF.